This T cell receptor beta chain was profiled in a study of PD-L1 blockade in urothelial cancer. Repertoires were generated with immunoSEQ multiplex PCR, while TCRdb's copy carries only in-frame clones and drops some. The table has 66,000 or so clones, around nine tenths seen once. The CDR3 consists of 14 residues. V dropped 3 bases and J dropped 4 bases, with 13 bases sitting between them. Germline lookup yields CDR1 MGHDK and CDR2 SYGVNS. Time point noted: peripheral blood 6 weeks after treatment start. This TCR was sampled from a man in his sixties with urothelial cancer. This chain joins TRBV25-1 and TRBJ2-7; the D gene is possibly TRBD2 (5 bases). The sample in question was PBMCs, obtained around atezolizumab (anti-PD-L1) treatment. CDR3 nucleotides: TGTGCCAGCAGTGAGGCGGGCTCTTTTTACGAGCAGTACTTC. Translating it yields CASSEAGSFYEQYF.